Sequencing of this T cell receptor (beta chain) was carried out in a study of cytomegalovirus exposure and HLA in healthy donors. The study, taken as a whole, reports: Many donors shared some public TCRs, even though most TCR sequences were rare.

A word on this clone: Its specificity is not known.

It was with 60 Vbeta and 13 Jbeta primers that the PCR ran. Profiled with immunoSEQ multiplex PCR; TCRdb holds only in-frame clones, not every one. Among fewer than 250,000 clones, approximately 80% were seen once, and the ten largest hold more than 8.5%. Unmatched junction bases numbered 20, after V lost 3 bases and J lost 7 bases. Per the germline V gene, CDR1 is LNHDA and CDR2 is SQIVND (reference sequence). The CDR3 length is 18 residues. This chain joins TRBV19 and TRBJ1-2; TRBD1 aligns across 7 bases. The origin of this receptor is a woman aged 45 to 65 in good health and CMV-seropositive. The sequencing input was PBMCs. CDR3 protein: CASSIHPSFGQERGGYTF. CDR3 in DNA: TGTGCCAGTAGTATCCACCCCTCCTTCGGACAGGAACGAGGTGGCTACACCTTC.